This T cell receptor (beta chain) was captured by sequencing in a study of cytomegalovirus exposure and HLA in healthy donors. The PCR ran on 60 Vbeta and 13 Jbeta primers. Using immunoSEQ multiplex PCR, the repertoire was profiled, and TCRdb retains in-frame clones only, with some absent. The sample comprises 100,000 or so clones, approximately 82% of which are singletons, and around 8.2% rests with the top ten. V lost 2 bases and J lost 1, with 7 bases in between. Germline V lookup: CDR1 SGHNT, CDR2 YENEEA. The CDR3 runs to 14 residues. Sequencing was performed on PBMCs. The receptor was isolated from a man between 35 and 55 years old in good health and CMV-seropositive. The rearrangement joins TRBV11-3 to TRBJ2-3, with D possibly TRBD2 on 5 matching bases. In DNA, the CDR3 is TGTGCCAGCAGCTTACATAGCGGCACAGATACGCAGTATTTT. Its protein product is CASSLHSGTDTQYF.